One T cell receptor beta chain is described in this entry. The protocol was immunoSEQ multiplex PCR, while the TCRdb copy is restricted to in-frame clones and leaves out a portion. Of a few hundred thousand clones listed, more than 80% were seen once; the top ten hold over 2%. Residents of about two dozen US areas, aged roughly 18 to 89 years, made up the participants. The study assigned cohorts using participant-reported clinical history. Recovery meant two consecutive negative NP/OP PCR tests, professional clearance, or resolved symptoms. This entry belongs to a study of blood T cell repertoires in COVID-19. CDR3 length equals 10 residues. The germline V and J ends were trimmed by 6 bases and 6 bases, with 9 bases remaining between them. Germline V gene data show CDR1 as DFQATT and CDR2 as SNEGSKA (reference sequence).

The V call is TRBV20-1, the J call TRBJ2-7, with D perhaps matching TRBD2 (5 bases). Sequenced input: PBMCs or T cells enriched from blood (not recorded which). This clonotype was sampled from a woman between 18 and 29 years old who had recovered from COVID-19. In DNA form, the CDR3 reads TGCAGTGCGATTGGGAGCGAGCAGTACTTC. Its translation is CSAIGSEQYF.